Sequencing of this T cell receptor beta chain was carried out in a study of cytomegalovirus exposure and HLA in healthy donors listed by TCRdb under 2017. Context from the whole study: In an earlier analysis of several hundred of the donors, roughly 300 Gb of sequence data and 100 million or so unique TCR beta sequences from about 179 million T cells were reported. A later genetic analysis used genome-wide SNP genotypes for 398 of the 666 donors, treating that subset as a discovery cohort. HLA typing covered class I and class II loci at four-digit resolution. The aim of the study was to test whether cataloging public T cell receptors could identify signatures of past pathogen exposure. To predict cytomegalovirus infection status, the study brought together high-throughput TCR immunosequencing, statistical association of individual TCRs with disease status, and machine learning. Rather than drawing on any new phenotypic data, the later analysis identified candidate immune exposures from TCR beta sequences and the way those sequences occurred across donors. Donor age, sex, ethnicity and CMV serostatus were compiled together with the repertoire data. A later analysis re-analyzed previously published TCR beta repertoires from 550 to 700 donors and added high-resolution HLA genotyping to study TCR occurrence patterns. Across 300 to 500 genotyped donors of the cohort, an average of roughly 250,000 unique TCR beta nucleotide sequences per donor were sequenced, and roughly a sixth of those sequences were non-productive. The number of typed donors differed by locus: roughly 629-630 for A, B, C, DRB1 and DQB1; approximately 530 for DQA1; approximately 610 for DPA1; and some 470 for DPB1. An early release that covered more than 550 HLA-typed donors contained 250 to 350 gigabases of sequencing data and tens of millions of unique TCR sequences. All discovery cohort repertoires had been generated using a single sequencing platform. To decide whether each TCR beta V gene segment behaved as functional or pseudogenic, an earlier analysis of some 580 of the donors relied on high-throughput TCR beta sequencing. Roughly five DR-DQ haplotypes were handled as single units for association and clustering because linkage in the cohort was strong. Among the roughly 400 genotyped donors, around 81% belonged to the genetic ancestry cluster associated with self-reported Caucasian donors. The study used immunosequencing to profile the T cell repertoires of 670 or so subjects and linked those repertoires to cytomegalovirus serostatus. In addition to the first cohort of about 650 subjects, a separate validation cohort of over 90 different subjects was used.

Beyond this particular receptor, the publication reports: A later analysis reported that several top co-occurrence clusters appeared linked to parvovirus B19, influenza, CMV and Epstein-Barr virus. A total of roughly 160 TCR beta chains were listed by the study as associated with cytomegalovirus. A further reported finding was that TCR beta sequences accurately predicted the HLA-A and HLA-B alleles for most subjects in the first cohort. CMV serostatus was the only immune exposure information available for the cohort. Correlated functional status among segregating V segments might reflect linkage disequilibrium, but an unknown experimental factor could not be ruled out. Specific HLA alleles were associated with over 15,000 TCR beta sequences at a false discovery rate of 0.05 in a later analysis. The presence/absence analyses assumed that sequencing depth was roughly uniform across donors, and that assumption may not be true. In a later genetic analysis, fewer N-insertions in productive TCRs were reported among donors in an Asian-associated ancestry cluster than the roughly 700-donor mean. Across donors, most TCR sequences were observed very rarely, whereas some public TCRs were present in many individuals. In a later analysis, TCR association rates were found to vary across HLA loci, with the most associated TCRs seen for DRB1 alleles and the fewest for HLA-C alleles. It was suggested by the authors that the approach could potentially be generalized to other disease states and immunological phenotypes. In an earlier analysis of about 540 of the donors, most TCR beta V segments were observed in productive rearrangements about 87% or about 30% of the time, broadly matching IMGT annotations. The classifier was reported to diagnose cytomegalovirus status with high specificity and sensitivity in both the original cohort and the validation cohort. Because counts were too low, roughly 16 rarely observed V segments, including chromosome 9 orphons, were excluded from the earlier analysis of 587 of the donors. Some IMGT-functional V segments, including TRBV6-2 and TRBV6-3, could not be distinguished by the 87-base-pair reads and were therefore excluded. Assigning TCR associations to individual alleles was difficult when HLA alleles, especially DR and DQ, strongly co-occurred. Because HLA typing was missing for some donors at each locus, association tests included only the typed subset. A few of the identified cytomegalovirus-associated TCR beta chains were confirmed in vitro to be specific for cytomegalovirus antigens. A group of highly shared sequence variants was considered likely to be a technical artifact of the sequencing pipeline. In this cohort, only TCR beta chains were sequenced, and detectable features were limited by the absence of alpha or paired-chain data. A later analysis found that most CMV-associated TCR beta chains appeared HLA-restricted, with HLA associations seemingly driven largely by CMV exposure. In a later genetic analysis, a missense DCLRE1C variant was associated with V-gene and J-gene trimming of TCR beta chains, and the association was replicated in an independent cohort. A later analysis found that HLA-associated TCR beta chains were more clonally expanded and had lower generation probabilities than equally common non-associated chains.

From the germline V gene (reference sequence), CDR1 is SGHNT and CDR2 is YYREEE. Trimming removed 4 bases from V and 3 bases from J, leaving 13 bases between the germline ends. From the cysteine through the phenylalanine, the CDR3 covers 14 amino acids. Only the CDR3 portion is preserved as DNA: 42 bases, with reading frame beginning at the first base. In the case of this clone: The antigen this receptor binds is unknown. No base qualities exist here, and no much larger clone lies one base off it.

In total, 500 to 700 healthy bone marrow donors made up the cohort. Cohort members were all nominally healthy when sampled, although unrecorded immune exposures were likely present. The donor was CMV seronegative and was included in the group of over 300 seronegative cohort members. A peripheral blood sample was provided by each donor, and peripheral blood mononuclear cells were used for TCR beta sequencing. The Qiagen DNeasy Blood Extraction Kit was used to extract genomic DNA from the blood cell samples. Libraries were built with the immunoSEQ multiplex PCR assay. The multiplex PCR relied on a mix of 60 forward primers for TCR Vbeta segments and 13 reverse primers for TCR Jbeta segments. The CDR3 region of rearranged TCR beta genes was amplified from genomic DNA by a multiplex PCR assay. The amplified TCR beta libraries were sequenced on the Illumina HiSeq System as 87-base-pair reads. Turning to the authors' computational methods: In a later analysis, tens of millions of unique TCR beta chains were counted across the roughly 700 repertoires, and roughly 11 million of these chains were shared by at least two donors. Raw reads were error-corrected and collapsed into unique sequences with a nearest-neighbor algorithm that merged closely related sequences to remove PCR and sequencing errors. To assign V, D and J gene segments, CDR3 sequences were aligned to IMGT reference sequences. For a sequence to be retained, at least a six-nucleotide match to both a V gene segment and a J gene segment was required. Rearrangements were classified as productive when the CDR3 lacked stop codons and remained in frame with V and J, and all other rearrangements were classified as non-productive. Following IMGT convention, CDR3 was defined as the stretch from the second conserved V-encoded cysteine up to the conserved J-encoded phenylalanine. In an earlier analysis of 550 to 650 of the donors, sequences lacking an unambiguous match to a single V gene segment were excluded. An earlier analysis of fewer than 650 of the donors classified V segments as functional when productive rearrangements were above 56.7% and as segregating when the standard deviation between donors was above 5%. A statistical classification framework was developed to diagnose cytomegalovirus status using the catalog of TCR beta chain sequences. A later analysis assigned V and J genes by comparing TCR nucleotide sequences with IMGT/GENE-DB human TR gene sequences. The TCRdist pipeline was used in a later analysis to assign CDR3 sequences and most-parsimonious VDJ recombination scenarios. In a later analysis, every TCR beta chain was defined by the combination of its CDR3 amino acid sequence and its V-gene family, and reads without a unique V-gene family were dropped. In a later analysis, fewer than 650 highly shared, low-generation-probability nucleotide sequences were removed to address suspected cross-contamination and a sequencing artifact. In a later analysis, a clonal expansion index for each public chain was calculated from normalized within-repertoire ranks of inferred template counts. In a later analysis, generation probabilities were computed using a VDJ recombination model fitted to out-of-frame rearrangements, and the results were checked against IGoR. In a later analysis, TCR-TCR, TCR-HLA and TCR-CMV co-occurrence was scored with hypergeometric tests, and a repertoire-size bias correction was applied to TCR pairs. In a later analysis, false discovery rates were estimated by permuting HLA or CMV assignments 20 times. In a later analysis, co-occurring TCRs were grouped using DBSCAN, with TCRdist sequence similarity added in when clustering inside HLA-allele-positive subsets. Repertoires with fewer than 30,000 or more than 120,000 public chains were left out of co-occurrence clustering, as were five repertoires with anomalous nucleotide sharing. Entries here come from immuneACCESS through TCRdb and include only in-frame sequences with V and J called. Some clones fail to appear in such tables; in the studies checked, an unresolved V gene covers under half of the shortfall, and the cause of the remainder is unknown. That table supplies the V and J calls and clone size; D and trimming were determined from the DNA. The sample records roughly 150,000 clones, around 84% of which are singletons. The ten largest clones represent 1% of the sample.

Sequenced sample: PBMCs. The chain links TRBV5-4 with TRBJ1-1; the D gene is perhaps TRBD1, from 6 matching bases. This clonotype originated in a boy aged 2 to 10 in good health and CMV-seronegative. The CDR3 loop reads CASSPTGPDTEAFF. The sequenced DNA is TGTGCCAGCAGCCCCACAGGGCCCGACACTGAAGCTTTCTTT.